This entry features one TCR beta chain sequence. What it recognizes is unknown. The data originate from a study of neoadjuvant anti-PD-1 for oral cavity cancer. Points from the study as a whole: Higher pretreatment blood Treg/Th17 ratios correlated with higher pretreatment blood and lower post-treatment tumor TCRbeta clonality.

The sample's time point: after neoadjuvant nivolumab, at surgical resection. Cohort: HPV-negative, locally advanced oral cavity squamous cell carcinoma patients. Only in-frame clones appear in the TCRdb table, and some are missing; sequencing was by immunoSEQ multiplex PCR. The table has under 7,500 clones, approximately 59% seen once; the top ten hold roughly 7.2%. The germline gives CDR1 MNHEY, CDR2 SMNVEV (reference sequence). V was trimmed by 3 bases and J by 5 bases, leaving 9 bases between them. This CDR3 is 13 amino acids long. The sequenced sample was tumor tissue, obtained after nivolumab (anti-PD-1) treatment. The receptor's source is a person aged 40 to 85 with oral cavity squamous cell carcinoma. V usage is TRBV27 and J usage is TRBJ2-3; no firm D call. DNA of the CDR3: TGTGCCAGCAGTTTGACCGCCGTAGATACGCAGTATTTT. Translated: CASSLTAVDTQYF.